These 23 T cell receptor beta chains originate from one sample sequenced in a study of cytomegalovirus exposure and HLA in healthy donors. It was with 60 Vbeta and 13 Jbeta primers that the PCR ran. Data came from immunoSEQ multiplex PCR; TCRdb stores just in-frame clones and leaves some out. The sample lists about 180,000 clones, roughly 80% occurring once. The sequenced sample consisted of PBMCs. The origin of the receptors is a man between 40 and 49 years old in good health and CMV-seronegative.

In this sample, this clone turned up once. V is TRBV4-3 and J is TRBJ1-4; a weak D match, TRBD1 (5 bases). Germline V gene lookup returns CDR1 LGHNA and CDR2 YSLEER. The CDR3 spans 16 residues. V was shortened by 0 bases and J by 4 bases, with 12 bases between the two germline ends. The CDR3 DNA reads TGCGCCAGCAGCCAAGACGCCAGGGTTAATAATGAAAAACTGTTTTTT. It encodes CASSQDARVNNEKLFF.

The V and J genes are TRBV5-8 and TRBJ1-5; 8 bases match TRBD1. The CDR3 length is 15 residues. V shed 5 bases, J shed 2 bases, and the junction held 6 bases outside the gene matches. CDR1 is SGHTS and CDR2 is YDEGEE in the germline V gene. CDR3 DNA sequence: TGTGCCAGCAGACCTACAGGGGGAGGCAATCAGCCCCAGCATTTT. Encoded protein: CASRPTGGGNQPQHF.

The V and J genes are TRBV29-1 and TRBJ2-2; 10 nucleotides line up with TRBD1. CDR1 and CDR2 from the germline V gene are SQVTM and ANQGSEA. This CDR3 comprises 13 residues. The junction had 2 bases not matched to a gene; V was cut back by 6 bases and J by 4 bases. For the CDR3, the DNA is TGCAGCGTCGGGACAGGGGTCACCGGGGAGCTGTTTTTT. It is translated as CSVGTGVTGELFF.

The chain uses TRBV7-3 and TRBJ2-5; TRBD2 agrees at 15 bases. Germline assignment: CDR1 SGHTA and CDR2 FQGTGA. The CDR3 contains 18 residues. With V trimmed by 3 bases and J by 1 base, 6 bases remained unmatched. The CDR3 here is CASSFLPGLAGGQETQYF. CDR3 bases: TGTGCCAGCAGCTTCCTCCCGGGACTAGCGGGGGGCCAAGAGACCCAGTACTTC.

The chain uses TRBV29-1 and TRBJ2-7; D perhaps matches TRBD1 (5 bases). The CDR3 spans 13 residues. V dropped 4 bases and J dropped 4 bases, with 14 bases sitting between them. Germline CDR1 reads SQVTM; CDR2 reads ANQGSEA. This CDR3 reads CSVGSRVGYEQYF. CDR3 nucleotide sequence: TGCAGCGTTGGAAGCAGGGTGGGTTACGAGCAGTACTTC.

The V and J genes are TRBV6-4 and TRBJ1-6; unclear D gene. In germline, CDR1 is MRHNA, CDR2 SNTAGT. There are 14 residues in the CDR3. Trimming shortened V by 5 bases and J by 11 bases, and 16 bases separated the two germline ends. The CDR3 is CASSSVPFRTPLHF. In nucleotides, the CDR3 is TGTGCCAGCAGTTCGGTCCCCTTTCGTACACCCCTCCACTTT.

CDR3 coding DNA: TGTGCCAGCAGCCTCACCCGGGGAGGACTAGCGGGAGTTAACGGCAACGGGCAGTTCTTC. It codes for CASSLTRGGLAGVNGNGQFF. The rearrangement joins TRBV13 to TRBJ2-1; 13 nucleotides line up with TRBD2. The CDR3 has 20 residues. Unmatched junction bases numbered 25, after V lost 5 bases and J lost 12 bases. Germline V lookup: CDR1 PRHDT, CDR2 FYEKMQ (reference sequence). Full variable domain (outside the CDR3, taken from reference TRBV13 and TRBJ2-1): AAGVIQSPRHLIKEKRETATLKCYPIPRHDTVYWYQQGPGQDPQFLISFYEKMQSDKGSIPDRFSAQQFSDYHSELNMSSLELGDSALYFCASSLTRGGLAGVNGNGQFFGPGTRLTVL.

The J gene is TRBJ2-7, the V gene TRBV4-1, with 8 bases fitting TRBD2. CDR3 size: 14 residues. Germline V lookup: CDR1 MGHRA, CDR2 YSYEKL. V lost 0 bases, J lost 2 bases, and 0 bases stayed unmatched. The CDR3 sequence: CASSQDSGTYEQYF. CDR3 bases: TGCGCCAGCAGCCAAGATAGCGGGACCTACGAGCAGTACTTC.

The CDR3 DNA follows: TGCGCCAGCAGCCCCGGTGATATTCCAACTAATGAAAAACTGTTTTTT. Residues: CASSPGDIPTNEKLFF. The chain has TRBV5-1 and TRBJ1-4; unclear D gene. In germline, CDR1 is SGHRS, CDR2 YFSETQ. The CDR3 contains 16 residues. The ends were cut back, 4 bases at V and 0 bases at J, with 13 bases in the middle. Supplemented by reference TRBV5-1 and TRBJ1-4, the full variable domain reads KAGVTQTPRYLIKTRGQQVTLSCSPISGHRSVSWYQQTPGQGLQFLFEYFSETQRNKGNFPGRFSGRQFSNSRSEMNVSTLELGDSALYLCASSPGDIPTNEKLFFGSGTQLSVL.

Concerning this clone: The identical CDR3 is also encoded by other nucleotide sequences in the sample. This chain uses TRBV19 with TRBJ2-6; D may be TRBD1 (5 bases). V lost 3 bases and J 4 bases, leaving 7 bases between the germline ends. The CDR3 is 14 residues long. CDR1 is LNHDA, CDR2 SQIVND, per germline (reference sequence). For the CDR3, the DNA is TGTGCCAGTAGTATTGGGGCGGGGGCCAACGTCCTGACTTTC. It yields the protein CASSIGAGANVLTF.

The gene calls are TRBV7-2 and TRBJ2-7; the D gene is possibly TRBD2 (6 bases). CDR1 and CDR2 (germline): SGHTA, FQGNSA. The V end was cut by 5 bases, the J end by 3 bases, with 11 bases between. The CDR3 consists of 13 residues. The CDR3 loop is CASSTHGGYEQYF. In DNA, the CDR3 is TGTGCCAGCAGCACCCACGGGGGCTACGAGCAGTACTTC.

The rearrangement uses TRBV5-1 and TRBJ2-5, with 11 bases that match TRBD2. This CDR3 is built from 16 residues. V was pared by 0 bases and J by 5 bases, with 6 bases of the junction left unmatched. Germline CDR1 reads SGHRS; CDR2 reads YFSETQ. The CDR3 here is CASSLAALAGVETQYF. The CDR3 region has the DNA TGCGCCAGCAGCTTGGCCGCACTAGCGGGGGTGGAGACCCAGTACTTC.

The rearrangement joins TRBV15 to TRBJ1-1, with D possibly being TRBD1 (6 bases). The CDR3 runs 11 residues. V was clipped by 5 bases and J by 10 bases, with 11 bases between them. Per the germline V gene, CDR1 is LNHNV and CDR2 is YYDKDF (reference sequence). This CDR3 reads CATSPGVGAFF. CDR3 DNA: TGTGCCACCAGCCCAGGGGTGGGAGCTTTCTTT. Filled out from reference TRBV15 and TRBJ1-1, the complete variable domain reads DAMVIQNPRYQVTQFGKPVTLSCSQTLNHNVMYWYQQKSSQAPKLLFHYYDKDFNNEADTPDNFQSRRPNTSFCFLDIRSPGLGDTAMYLCATSPGVGAFFGQGTRLTVV.

V and J are TRBV14 and TRBJ2-3, with TRBD1 matching 9 bases. The CDR3 extends over 14 amino acids. The junction had 10 bases not matched to a gene; V was cut back by 9 bases and J by 6 bases. Germline assignment: CDR1 SGHDN and CDR2 FVKESK. The CDR3 protein is CASSTGTGSDTQYF. The CDR3, as DNA: TGTGCCAGTAGTACCGGGACAGGGTCCGATACGCAGTATTTT.

This chain links TRBV21-1 with TRBJ2-7; the table's TRBD2 call for D was not verified on the DNA. TRBV21-1 is shown as a pseudogene. The CDR3 is made up of 16 amino acids. The CDR3 sequence: CASSKEGSGRSYEQYF. Written as DNA, the CDR3 is TGTGCCAGCAGCAAAGAGGGTAGCGGGAGGTCCTACGAGCAGTACTTC.

The V call is TRBV19, the J call TRBJ1-1; D is possibly TRBD1 (5 bases). The CDR3 totals 15 residues. Trimming shortened V by 5 bases and J by 11 bases, and 24 bases separated the two germline ends. Germline lookup yields CDR1 LNHDA and CDR2 SQIVND (reference sequence). This CDR3 is CASSREVGQGYNAFF. The CDR3 nucleotides read TGTGCCAGTAGTCGAGAGGTGGGGCAGGGCTATAATGCTTTCTTT. The entire variable domain, with the rest obtained from reference TRBV19 and TRBJ1-1, is as follows: DGGITQSPKYLFRKEGQNVTLSCEQNLNHDAMYWYRQDPGQGLRLIYYSQIVNDFQKGDIAEGYSVSREKKESFPLTVTSAQKNPTAFYLCASSREVGQGYNAFFGQGTRLTVV.

CDR3 residues: CASSQGQGPVYGYTF. CDR3 sequence (DNA): TGTGCCAGCAGCCAGGGACAGGGCCCCGTCTATGGCTACACCTTC. The gene calls are TRBV14 and TRBJ1-2; TRBD1 matches 9 bases. The V segment lost 3 bases and the J segment 4 bases; nucleotides outside the gene matches: 6. The CDR3 covers 15 residues. Germline V gene sequence: CDR1 SGHDN, CDR2 FVKESK.

The rearrangement joins TRBV6-5 to TRBJ1-2, with 7 nucleotides matching TRBD1. Germline lookup yields CDR1 MNHEY and CDR2 SVGAGI. The trim removed 6 bases at V and 5 bases at J, leaving 6 bases unmatched. There are 13 residues in the CDR3. Written as DNA, the CDR3 is TGTGCCAGCAGGCAGACAGGGACTTATGGCTACACCTTC. Translating gives CASRQTGTYGYTF.

V gene TRBV4-2 combines with J gene TRBJ1-1; weak D call: TRBD1 (5 bases). This CDR3 spans 17 amino acids. The V end lost 5 bases, the J end lost 0 bases, and 19 bases lay between the germline ends. Per the germline V gene, CDR1 is LGHNA and CDR2 is YNFKEQ. The CDR3 here is CASSKGTQYEMNTEAFF. CDR3 DNA: TGTGCCAGCAGCAAGGGGACTCAGTACGAGATGAACACTGAAGCTTTCTTT.

The J gene is TRBJ1-2, the V gene TRBV7-8, with D possibly being TRBD1 (6 bases). Trimming took off 4 bases at V and 3 bases at J, with 12 bases between the two ends. The CDR3 is 14 amino acids. Germline V gene sequence: CDR1 SGHVS, CDR2 FQNEAQ. The DNA for the CDR3 is TGTGCCAGCAGCTCCGGACAGTGGGACTATGGCTACACCTTC. It is translated as CASSSGQWDYGYTF.

The sample holds a few counts of this clone. The chain employs TRBV29-1 and TRBJ2-7; possibly TRBD2 for D (6 bases). V lost 8 bases and J lost 3, with 17 bases in between. Germline CDR1 and CDR2: SQVTM and ANQGSEA. The CDR3 spans 13 residues. CDR3 nucleotide sequence: TGCAGCACCCGAGGCGGGAATCACTACGAGCAGTACTTC. Residues: CSTRGGNHYEQYF.

The chain combines TRBV9 with TRBJ2-5; the match to TRBD2 covers 8 bases. CDR1 SGDLS and CDR2 YYNGEE come from the germline V gene. This CDR3 is built from 13 residues. Trimming removed 4 bases from V and 6 bases from J; junction bases left unmatched: 5. CDR3 sequence reads: CASSPRGGQTQYF. As DNA, the CDR3 is TGTGCCAGCAGCCCACGGGGGGGCCAGACCCAGTACTTC.

The chain joins TRBV19 to TRBJ1-5; D not resolved. The germline gives CDR1 LNHDA, CDR2 SQIVND (reference sequence). CDR3 length equals 13 residues. Trimming left V 1 base short and J 7 bases short, with 8 bases between. CDR3 sequence: CASSIVNSQPQHF. CDR3 DNA sequence: TGTGCCAGTAGTATAGTCAACTCACAGCCCCAGCATTTT. The full variable domain, in which reference TRBV19 and TRBJ1-5 provide the parts outside the CDR3, is DGGITQSPKYLFRKEGQNVTLSCEQNLNHDAMYWYRQDPGQGLRLIYYSQIVNDFQKGDIAEGYSVSREKKESFPLTVTSAQKNPTAFYLCASSIVNSQPQHFGDGTRLSIL.